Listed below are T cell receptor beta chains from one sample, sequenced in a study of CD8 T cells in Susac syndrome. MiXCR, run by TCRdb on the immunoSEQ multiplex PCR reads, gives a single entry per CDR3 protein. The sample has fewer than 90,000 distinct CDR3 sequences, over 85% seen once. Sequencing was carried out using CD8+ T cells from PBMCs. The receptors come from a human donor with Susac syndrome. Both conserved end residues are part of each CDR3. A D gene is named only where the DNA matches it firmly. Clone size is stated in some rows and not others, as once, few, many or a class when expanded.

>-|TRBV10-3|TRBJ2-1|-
CAISESSGDYNEQFF
TGTGCCATCAGTGAGTCGAGTGGGGACTACAATGAGCAGTTCTTC
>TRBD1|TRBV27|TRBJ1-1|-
CASRRQGAEAEAFF
TGTGCCAGCAGAAGACAGGGGGCGGAGGCTGAAGCTTTCTTT
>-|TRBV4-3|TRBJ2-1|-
CASSQEGGPGYNEQFF
TGCGCCAGCAGCCAAGAGGGGGGGCCGGGGTACAATGAGCAGTTCTTC
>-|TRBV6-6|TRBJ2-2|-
CALGPTNTGELFF
TGTGCCCTAGGTCCAACGAACACCGGGGAGCTGTTTTTT
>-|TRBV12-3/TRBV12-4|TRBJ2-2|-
CASSSWAGANTGELFF
TGTGCCAGCAGTTCCTGGGCCGGGGCGAACACCGGGGAGCTGTTTTTT
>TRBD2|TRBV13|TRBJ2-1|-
CASLTSGIYNEQFF
TGTGCCAGCCTCACTAGCGGGATCTACAATGAGCAGTTCTTC
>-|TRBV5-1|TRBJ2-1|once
CASSLNLGPNEQFF
TGCGCCAGCAGCTTGAATCTAGGTCCCAATGAGCAGTTCTTC
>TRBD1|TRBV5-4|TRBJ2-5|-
CASSLPTGRETQYF
TGTGCCAGCAGCTTGCCGACAGGGCGAGAGACCCAGTACTTC
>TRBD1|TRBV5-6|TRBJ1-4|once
CASSWTGANEKLFF
TGTGCCAGCAGTTGGACAGGGGCTAATGAAAAACTGTTTTTT
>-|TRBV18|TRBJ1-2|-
CASSPSGTKDGYTF
TGTGCCAGCTCACCAAGTGGGACAAAAGATGGCTACACCTTC
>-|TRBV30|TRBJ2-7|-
CAWGPRDSYEQYF
TGTGCCTGGGGACCCCGGGACTCCTACGAGCAGTACTTC
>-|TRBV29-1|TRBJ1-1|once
CSVGHAENTEAFF
TGCAGCGTTGGACACGCGGAGAACACTGAAGCTTTCTTT
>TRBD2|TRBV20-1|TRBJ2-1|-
CSAKQAGDVNEQFF
TGCAGTGCTAAACAGGCGGGGGATGTCAATGAGCAGTTCTTC
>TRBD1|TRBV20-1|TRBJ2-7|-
CSARDLAGGMNEQYF
TGCAGTGCTAGAGATTTGGCAGGGGGAATGAACGAGCAGTACTTC
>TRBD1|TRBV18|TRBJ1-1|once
CASSPPSSTGVNTEAFF
TGTGCCAGCTCACCACCGAGCTCGACAGGGGTGAACACTGAAGCTTTCTTT
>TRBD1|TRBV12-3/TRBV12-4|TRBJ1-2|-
CASSGQGSYYGYTF
TGTGCCAGCAGCGGACAGGGGAGCTACTATGGCTACACCTTC
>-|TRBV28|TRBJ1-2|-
CASSRLGGKYGYTF
TGTGCCAGCAGCCGCCTAGGGGGGAAATATGGCTACACCTTC
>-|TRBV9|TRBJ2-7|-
CASSVEGAGGKDEQYF
TGTGCCAGCAGCGTAGAAGGGGCAGGGGGGAAAGATGAGCAGTACTTC
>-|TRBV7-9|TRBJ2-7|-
CASSFGSSDKYTYEQYF
TGTGCCAGCAGCTTTGGTTCTTCAGACAAATATACCTACGAGCAGTACTTC
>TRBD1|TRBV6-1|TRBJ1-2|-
CASREQGADGYTF
TGTGCCAGCAGAGAACAGGGGGCGGATGGCTACACCTTC
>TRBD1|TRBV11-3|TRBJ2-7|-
CASSFRDRAHEQYF
TGTGCCAGCAGCTTCCGGGACAGGGCCCACGAGCAGTACTTC
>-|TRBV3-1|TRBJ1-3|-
CASSPDISGNTIYF
TGTGCCAGCAGTCCCGATATCTCTGGAAACACCATATATTTT